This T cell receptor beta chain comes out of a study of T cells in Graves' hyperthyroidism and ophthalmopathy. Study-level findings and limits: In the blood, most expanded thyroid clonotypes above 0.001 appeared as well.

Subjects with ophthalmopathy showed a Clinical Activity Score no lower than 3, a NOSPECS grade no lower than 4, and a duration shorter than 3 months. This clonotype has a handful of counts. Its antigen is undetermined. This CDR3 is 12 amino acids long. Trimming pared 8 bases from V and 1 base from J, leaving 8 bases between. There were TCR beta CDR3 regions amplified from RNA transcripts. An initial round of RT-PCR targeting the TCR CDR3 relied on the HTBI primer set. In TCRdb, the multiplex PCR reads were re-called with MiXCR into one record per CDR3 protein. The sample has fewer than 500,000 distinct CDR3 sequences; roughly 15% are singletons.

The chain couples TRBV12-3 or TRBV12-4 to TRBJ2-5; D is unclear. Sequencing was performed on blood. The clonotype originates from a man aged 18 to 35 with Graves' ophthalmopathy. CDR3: CASGSTQETQYF. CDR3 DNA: TGTGCCAGCGGATCGACCCAAGAGACCCAGTACTTC.